The sequence of this T cell receptor (beta chain) was determined in a study of blood T cell repertoires in COVID-19. Whole-study context: T cells, B-cell-depleted T cells, or PBMCs supplied cDNA or gDNA.

Assay: immunoSEQ multiplex PCR; the TCRdb copy retains only in-frame clones and omits some. The repertoire includes roughly 130,000 clones, just under 85% of them detected once, and nearly 3.5% sits in the top ten. Germline V gene data show CDR1 as SNHLY and CDR2 as FYNNEI. The CDR3 loop spans 14 amino acids. The trim removed 6 bases at V and 5 bases at J, leaving 5 bases unmatched. Participants, about 18 to 100 years old, spanned 25 or so US areas. Cohorts were based on clinical histories the participants reported. The V call is TRBV2, the J call TRBJ1-2; 11 bases agree with TRBD1. The clonotype was recovered from a woman aged 45-60 years with acute COVID-19. The sample was PBMCs or T cells enriched from blood (not recorded which). This CDR3 reads CASSLGQGEYGYTF. CDR3 nucleotide sequence: TGTGCCAGCAGCCTGGGACAGGGGGAATATGGCTACACCTTC.